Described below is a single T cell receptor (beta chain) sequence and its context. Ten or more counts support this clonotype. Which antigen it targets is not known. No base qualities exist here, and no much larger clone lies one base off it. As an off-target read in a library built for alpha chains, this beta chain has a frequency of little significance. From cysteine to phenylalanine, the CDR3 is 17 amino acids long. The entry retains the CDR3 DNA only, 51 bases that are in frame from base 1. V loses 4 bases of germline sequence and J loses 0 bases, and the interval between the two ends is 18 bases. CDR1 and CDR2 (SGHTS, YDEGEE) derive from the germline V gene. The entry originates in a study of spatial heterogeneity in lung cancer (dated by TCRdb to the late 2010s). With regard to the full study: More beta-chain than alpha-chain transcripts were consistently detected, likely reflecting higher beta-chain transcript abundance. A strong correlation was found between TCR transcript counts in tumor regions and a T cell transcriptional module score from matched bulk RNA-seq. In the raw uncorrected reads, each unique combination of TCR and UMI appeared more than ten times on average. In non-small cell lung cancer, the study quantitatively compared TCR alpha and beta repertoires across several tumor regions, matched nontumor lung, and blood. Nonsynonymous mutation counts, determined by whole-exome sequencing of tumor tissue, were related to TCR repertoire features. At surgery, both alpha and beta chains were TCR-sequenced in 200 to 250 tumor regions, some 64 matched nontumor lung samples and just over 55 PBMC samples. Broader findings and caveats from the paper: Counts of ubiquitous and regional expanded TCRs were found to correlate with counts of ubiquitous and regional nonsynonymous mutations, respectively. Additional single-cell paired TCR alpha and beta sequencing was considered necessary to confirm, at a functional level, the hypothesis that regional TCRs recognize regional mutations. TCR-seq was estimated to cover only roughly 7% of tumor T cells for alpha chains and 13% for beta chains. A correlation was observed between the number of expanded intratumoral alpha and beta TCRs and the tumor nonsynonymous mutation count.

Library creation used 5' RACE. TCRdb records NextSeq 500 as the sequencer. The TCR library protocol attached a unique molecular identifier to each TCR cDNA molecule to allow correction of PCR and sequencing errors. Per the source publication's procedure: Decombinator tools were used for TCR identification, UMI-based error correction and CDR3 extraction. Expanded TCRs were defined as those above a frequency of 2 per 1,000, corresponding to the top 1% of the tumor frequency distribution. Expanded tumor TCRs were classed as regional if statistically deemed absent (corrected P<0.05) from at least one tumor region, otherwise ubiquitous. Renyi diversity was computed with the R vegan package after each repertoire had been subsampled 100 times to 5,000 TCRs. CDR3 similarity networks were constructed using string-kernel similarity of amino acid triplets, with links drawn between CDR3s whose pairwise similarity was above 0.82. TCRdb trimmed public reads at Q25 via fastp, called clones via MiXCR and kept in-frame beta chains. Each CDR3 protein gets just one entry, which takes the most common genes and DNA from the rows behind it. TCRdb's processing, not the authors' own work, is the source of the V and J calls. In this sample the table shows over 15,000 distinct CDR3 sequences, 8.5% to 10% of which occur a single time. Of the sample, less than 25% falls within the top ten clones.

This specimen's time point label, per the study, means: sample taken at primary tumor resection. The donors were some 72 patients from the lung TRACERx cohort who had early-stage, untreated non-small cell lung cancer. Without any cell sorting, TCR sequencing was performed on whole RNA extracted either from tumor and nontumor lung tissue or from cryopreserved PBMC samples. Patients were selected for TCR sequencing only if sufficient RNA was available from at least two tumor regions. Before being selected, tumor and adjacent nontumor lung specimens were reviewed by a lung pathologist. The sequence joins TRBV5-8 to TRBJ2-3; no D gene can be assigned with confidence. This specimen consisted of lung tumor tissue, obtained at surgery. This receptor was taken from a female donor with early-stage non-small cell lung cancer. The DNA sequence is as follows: TGTGCCAGCAGCCGGGTAGAGCTCCTCTTTAGCACAGATACGCAGTATTTT. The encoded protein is CASSRVELLFSTDTQYF.